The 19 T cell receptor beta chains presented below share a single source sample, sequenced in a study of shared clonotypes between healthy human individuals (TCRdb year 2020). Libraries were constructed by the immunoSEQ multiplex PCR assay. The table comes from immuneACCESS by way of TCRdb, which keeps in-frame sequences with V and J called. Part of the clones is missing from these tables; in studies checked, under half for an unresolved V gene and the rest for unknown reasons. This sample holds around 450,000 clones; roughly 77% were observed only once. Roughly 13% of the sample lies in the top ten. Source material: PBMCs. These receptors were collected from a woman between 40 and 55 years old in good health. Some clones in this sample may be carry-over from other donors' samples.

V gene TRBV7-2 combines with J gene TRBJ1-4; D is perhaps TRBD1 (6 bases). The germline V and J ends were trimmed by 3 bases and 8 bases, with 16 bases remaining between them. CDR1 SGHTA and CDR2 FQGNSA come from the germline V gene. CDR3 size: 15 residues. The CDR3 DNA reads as TGTGCCAGCAGCTTTCGAACGGGGGGCGGGGAAAAACTGTTTTTT. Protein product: CASSFRTGGGEKLFF.

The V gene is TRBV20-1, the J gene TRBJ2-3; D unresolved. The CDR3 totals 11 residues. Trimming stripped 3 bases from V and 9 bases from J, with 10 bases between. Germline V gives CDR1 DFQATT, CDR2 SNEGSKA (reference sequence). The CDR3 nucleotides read TGCAGTGCTAGCGACCCGCGGACGCAGTATTTT. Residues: CSASDPRTQYF.

The CDR3 reads CARPTSGRETQYF. The CDR3 bases are TGTGCCAGACCGACTAGCGGGAGAGAGACCCAGTACTTC. V and J are TRBV19 and TRBJ2-5; 12 nucleotides agree with TRBD2. The CDR3 contains 13 residues. The ends lost 9 bases at V and 4 bases at J; junction bases unmatched: 3. From germline, CDR1 is LNHDA and CDR2 SQIVND (reference sequence).

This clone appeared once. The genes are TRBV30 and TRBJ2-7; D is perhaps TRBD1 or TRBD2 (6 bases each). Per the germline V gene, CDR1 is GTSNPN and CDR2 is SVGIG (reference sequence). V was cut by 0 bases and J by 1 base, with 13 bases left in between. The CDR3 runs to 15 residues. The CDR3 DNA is TGTGCCTGGAGTGTGGGGGGCGCGGGTTCCTACGAGCAGTACTTC. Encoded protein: CAWSVGGAGSYEQYF.

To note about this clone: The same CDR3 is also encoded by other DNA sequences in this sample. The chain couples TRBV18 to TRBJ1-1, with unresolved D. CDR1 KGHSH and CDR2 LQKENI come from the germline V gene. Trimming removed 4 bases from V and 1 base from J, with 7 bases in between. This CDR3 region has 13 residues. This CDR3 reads CASSRQKNTEAFF. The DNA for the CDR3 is TGTGCCAGCTCACGCCAAAAGAACACTGAAGCTTTCTTT.

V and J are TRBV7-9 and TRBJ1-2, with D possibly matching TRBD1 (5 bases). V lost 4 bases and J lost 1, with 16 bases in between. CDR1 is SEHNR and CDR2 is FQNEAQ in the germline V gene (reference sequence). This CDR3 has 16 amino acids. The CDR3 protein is CASSSDPTGLNYGYTF. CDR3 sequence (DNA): TGTGCCAGCAGCTCCGATCCGACGGGGCTTAACTATGGCTACACCTTC. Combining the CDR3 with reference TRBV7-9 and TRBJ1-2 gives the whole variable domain DTGVSQNPRHKITKRGQNVTFRCDPISEHNRLYWYRQTLGQGPEFLTYFQNEAQLEKSRLLSDRFSAERPKGSFSTLEIQRTEQGDSAMYLCASSSDPTGLNYGYTFGSGTRLTVV.

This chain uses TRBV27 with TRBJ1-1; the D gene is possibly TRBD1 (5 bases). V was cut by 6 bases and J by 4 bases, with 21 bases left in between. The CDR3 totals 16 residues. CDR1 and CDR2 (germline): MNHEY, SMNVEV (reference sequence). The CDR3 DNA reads TGTGCCAGCAGATCCAATGGGGCCTTGGGGAGCACTGAAGCTTTCTTT. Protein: CASRSNGALGSTEAFF.

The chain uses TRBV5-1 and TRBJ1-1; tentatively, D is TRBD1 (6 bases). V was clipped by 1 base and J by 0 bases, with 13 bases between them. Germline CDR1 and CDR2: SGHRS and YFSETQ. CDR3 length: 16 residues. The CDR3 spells CASSLSGGDVNTEAFF. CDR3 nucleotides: TGCGCCAGCAGCTTGAGCGGGGGCGATGTGAACACTGAAGCTTTCTTT.

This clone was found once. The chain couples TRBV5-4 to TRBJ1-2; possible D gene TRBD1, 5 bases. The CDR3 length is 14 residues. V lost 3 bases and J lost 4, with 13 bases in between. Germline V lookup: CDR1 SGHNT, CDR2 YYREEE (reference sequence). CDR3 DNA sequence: TGTGCCAGCAGCTCGGGACGGAATCCCTATGGCTACACCTTC. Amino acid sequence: CASSSGRNPYGYTF.

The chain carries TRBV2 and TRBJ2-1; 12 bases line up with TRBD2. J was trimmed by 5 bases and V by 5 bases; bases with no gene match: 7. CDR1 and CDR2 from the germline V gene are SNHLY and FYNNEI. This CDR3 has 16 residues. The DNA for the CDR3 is TGTGCCAGCAGTCCTTCTAGCGGGAGGGCCAACAATGAGCAGTTCTTC. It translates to CASSPSSGRANNEQFF.

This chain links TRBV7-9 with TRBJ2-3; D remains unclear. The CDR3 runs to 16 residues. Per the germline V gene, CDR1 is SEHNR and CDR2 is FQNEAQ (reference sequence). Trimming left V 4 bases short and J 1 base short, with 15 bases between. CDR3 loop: CASSSPPRARTDTQYF. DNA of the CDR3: TGTGCCAGCAGCTCGCCGCCCAGAGCCCGCACAGATACGCAGTATTTT.

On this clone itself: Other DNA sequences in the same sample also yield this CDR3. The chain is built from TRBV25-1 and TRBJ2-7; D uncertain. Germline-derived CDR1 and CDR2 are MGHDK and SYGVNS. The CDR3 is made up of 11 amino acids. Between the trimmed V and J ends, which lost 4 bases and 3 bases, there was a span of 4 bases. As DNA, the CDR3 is TGTGCCAGCAGTGTGGGCTACGAGCAGTACTTC. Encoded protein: CASSVGYEQYF.

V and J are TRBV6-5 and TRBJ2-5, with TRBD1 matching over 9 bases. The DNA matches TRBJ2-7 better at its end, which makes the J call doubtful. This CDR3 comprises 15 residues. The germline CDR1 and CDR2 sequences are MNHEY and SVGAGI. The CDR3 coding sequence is TGTGCCAGCAGATCCACAGGGGGCGAAAGACACGAGCAGTACTTC. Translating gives CASRSTGGERHEQYF.

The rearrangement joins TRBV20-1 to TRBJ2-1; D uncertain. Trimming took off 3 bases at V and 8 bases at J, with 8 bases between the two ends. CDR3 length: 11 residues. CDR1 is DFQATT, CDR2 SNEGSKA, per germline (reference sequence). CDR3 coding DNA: TGCAGTGCTAGCCCCCGGGATGAGCAGTTCTTC. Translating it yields CSASPRDEQFF.

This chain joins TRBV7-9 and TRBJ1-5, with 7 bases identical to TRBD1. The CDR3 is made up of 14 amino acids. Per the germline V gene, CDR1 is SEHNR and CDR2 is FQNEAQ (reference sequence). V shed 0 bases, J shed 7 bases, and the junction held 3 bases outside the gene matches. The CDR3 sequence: CASSLAGGHQPQHF. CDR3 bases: TGTGCCAGCAGCTTAGCAGGGGGCCACCAGCCCCAGCATTTT.

CDR3 in amino acids: CASSKLVFQYSYEQYF. DNA of the CDR3: TGTGCCAGCAGCAAATTGGTCTTCCAGTACTCCTACGAGCAGTACTTC. V gene TRBV21-1 combines with J gene TRBJ2-7; the table calls TRBD1, which could not be checked here. TRBV21-1 is shown as a pseudogene. This CDR3 is 16 amino acids long.

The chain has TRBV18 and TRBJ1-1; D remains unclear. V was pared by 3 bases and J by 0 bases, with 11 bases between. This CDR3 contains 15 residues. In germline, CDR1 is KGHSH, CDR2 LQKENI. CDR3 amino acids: CASSPEGRLNTEAFF. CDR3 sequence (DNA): TGTGCCAGCTCACCGGAAGGCAGACTGAACACTGAAGCTTTCTTT.

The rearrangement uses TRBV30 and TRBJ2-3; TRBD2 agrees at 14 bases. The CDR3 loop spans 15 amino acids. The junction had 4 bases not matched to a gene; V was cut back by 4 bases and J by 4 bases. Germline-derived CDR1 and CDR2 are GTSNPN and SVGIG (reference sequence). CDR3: CAWTPGLAGADTQYF. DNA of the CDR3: TGTGCCTGGACCCCGGGACTAGCGGGAGCAGATACGCAGTATTTT.

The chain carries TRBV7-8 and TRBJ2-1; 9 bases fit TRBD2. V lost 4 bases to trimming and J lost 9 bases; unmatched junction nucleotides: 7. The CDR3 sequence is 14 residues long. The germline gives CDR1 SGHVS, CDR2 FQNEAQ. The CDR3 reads CASSSGLAVGEQFF. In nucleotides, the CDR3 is TGTGCCAGCAGCTCGGGACTAGCTGTTGGTGAGCAGTTCTTC.